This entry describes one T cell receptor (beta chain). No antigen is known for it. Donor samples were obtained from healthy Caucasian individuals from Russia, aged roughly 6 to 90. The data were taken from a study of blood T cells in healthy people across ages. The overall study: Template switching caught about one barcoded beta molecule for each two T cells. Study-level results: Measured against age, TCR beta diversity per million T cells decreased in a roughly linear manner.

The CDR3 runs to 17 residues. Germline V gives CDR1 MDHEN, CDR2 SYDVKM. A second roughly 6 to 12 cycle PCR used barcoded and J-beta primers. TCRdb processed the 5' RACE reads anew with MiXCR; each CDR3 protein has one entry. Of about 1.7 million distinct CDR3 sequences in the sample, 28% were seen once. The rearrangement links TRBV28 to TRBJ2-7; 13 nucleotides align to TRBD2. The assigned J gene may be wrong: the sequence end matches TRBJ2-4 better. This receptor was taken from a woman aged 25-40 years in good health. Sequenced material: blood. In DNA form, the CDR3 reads TGTGCCATTAGCCCCCTACTAGCGGGGGGGCCTGGAAACATTCAGTACTTC. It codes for CAISPLLAGGPGNIQYF.